The clone carrying this T cell receptor (beta chain) has ten or more counts. Unmatched junction bases numbered 14, after V lost 6 bases and J lost 2 bases. The CDR3 spans 18 residues. The cohort's ophthalmopathy patients, a group with duration under 3 months, had a Clinical Activity Score of at least 3 and a NOSPECS grade of at least 4. Investigators excluded patients with uncontrolled infection, other autoimmune disease, pregnancy or lactation. The sample comes from a study of T cells in Graves' hyperthyroidism and ophthalmopathy. As for the study in general: Peripheral blood samples were taken at initial diagnosis, prior to any treatment.

Amplified TCR beta CDR3 regions came from RNA transcripts. RT-PCR in the first round (using the HTBI primer set) targeted the TCR CDR3. TCRdb re-called the multiplex PCR reads with MiXCR, one entry per CDR3 protein. In the table there are 500,000 to 650,000 distinct CDR3 sequences, about 14% of which are singletons. The sequencing input was blood. The clonotype originates from a woman in her forties or fifties with Graves' ophthalmopathy. The chain couples TRBV12-3 or TRBV12-4 to TRBJ2-3, with 10 bases identical to TRBD1. CDR3 residues: CASRRPGTGVGVTDTQYF. CDR3 nucleotide sequence: TGTGCCAGCAGGCGACCCGGGACAGGGGTTGGTGTCACAGATACGCAGTATTTT.